Here is one T cell receptor beta chain with its context. The data were obtained in a study of cytomegalovirus exposure and HLA in healthy donors. The overall study: T cells numbering around 190 million yielded fewer than 140 million unique TCR beta sequences in an earlier analysis.

Primers: 60 Vbeta forward and 13 Jbeta reverse. In the original processing: Later analysis identified approximately 88 million unique TCR beta chains, 9 million to 13 million shared. TCRdb's table, derived via immunoSEQ multiplex PCR, lists solely in-frame clones and lacks some. V, J and clone size reflect that table, while D and trimming were determined from the DNA. The table records about 120,000 clones, 75% of them present only once. The V end was cut by 2 bases, the J end by 2 bases, with 7 bases between. CDR3 length equals 13 residues. The V gene's germline CDR1 is MGHDK and CDR2 SYGVNS. V gene TRBV25-1 combines with J gene TRBJ2-7; D perhaps matches TRBD2 (5 bases). The receptor was derived from a woman aged 40 to 49 in good health and CMV-seropositive. The sequenced sample consisted of PBMCs. CDR3 loop: CASSEPGAYEQYF. As DNA, the CDR3 is TGTGCCAGCAGTGAACCCGGGGCCTACGAGCAGTACTTC.